These T cell receptor beta chains were read from a single sample in a study of response to subunit inactivated influenza vaccine. TCRdb called the RT-PCR reads again in MiXCR, with one record for every CDR3 protein. The sample contains over 650,000 distinct CDR3 sequences, 15% to 20% of which appear only once. The sequencing here drew on PBMCs from blood, taken less than 6 days after vaccination. Source of these receptors: a man in his forties or fifties who received an inactivated influenza vaccine. Each CDR3 is given with its conserved first and last residue. The D gene is left open where the match is weak. Size values are once, few and many counts, or a class for expanded clones, and some rows have none.

cdr3_aa: CASTASVETQYF; cdr3_nt: TGTGCCAGCACCGCCTCAGTCGAGACCCAGTACTTC; j_call: TRBJ2-5; d_call: -; clone_size: -; v_call: TRBV12-3/TRBV12-4
cdr3_aa: CASSEEGGGTDTQYF; cdr3_nt: TGTGCCAGCAGTGAAGAAGGGGGAGGGACAGATACGCAGTATTTT; j_call: TRBJ2-3; d_call: -; clone_size: few; v_call: TRBV2
cdr3_aa: CASRLERVSPLHF; cdr3_nt: TGTGCCAGCAGGTTGGAGCGGGTCTCACCCCTCCACTTT; j_call: TRBJ1-6; d_call: -; clone_size: -; v_call: TRBV12-3/TRBV12-4
cdr3_aa: CASSPRTSGGPYNEQFF; cdr3_nt: TGCGCCAGCAGCCCCCGGACTAGCGGGGGCCCCTACAATGAGCAGTTCTTC; j_call: TRBJ2-1; d_call: TRBD2; clone_size: many; v_call: TRBV4-3
cdr3_aa: CASRFGTDTQYF; cdr3_nt: TGTGCCAGTCGTTTTGGCACAGATACGCAGTATTTT; j_call: TRBJ2-3; d_call: -; clone_size: few; v_call: TRBV12-3/TRBV12-4
cdr3_aa: CASSYPGRPHEQYF; cdr3_nt: TGTGCCAGCAGTTACCCCGGGAGGCCCCACGAGCAGTACTTC; j_call: TRBJ2-7; d_call: TRBD2; clone_size: few; v_call: TRBV6-5
cdr3_aa: CASSLALGSGGYEQFF; cdr3_nt: TGTGCCAGCAGCTTAGCGCTCGGCTCTGGGGGGTATGAGCAGTTCTTC; j_call: TRBJ2-1; d_call: -; clone_size: -; v_call: TRBV7-2
cdr3_aa: CASRPAGGSRDTQYF; cdr3_nt: TGTGCCAGCAGACCAGCGGGGGGTTCAAGAGATACGCAGTATTTT; j_call: TRBJ2-3; d_call: TRBD2; clone_size: few; v_call: TRBV28
cdr3_aa: CASSQEGPGTSAFSSYNEQFF; cdr3_nt: TGCGCCAGCAGCCAAGAGGGCCCCGGGACTAGCGCATTTAGCTCCTACAATGAGCAGTTCTTC; j_call: TRBJ2-1; d_call: TRBD2; clone_size: -; v_call: TRBV4-1
cdr3_aa: CASSPTTGGDGYTF; cdr3_nt: TGTGCCAGCAGTCCTACCACAGGGGGCGATGGCTACACCTTC; j_call: TRBJ1-2; d_call: TRBD1; clone_size: -; v_call: TRBV12-3/TRBV12-4
cdr3_aa: CASSVGRGIQETQYF; cdr3_nt: TGTGCCAGCAGCGTCGGCCGGGGGATACAAGAGACCCAGTACTTC; j_call: TRBJ2-5; d_call: -; clone_size: few; v_call: TRBV6-2/TRBV6-3
cdr3_aa: CAIRGTSHEQYF; cdr3_nt: TGTGCCATCAGAGGGACTAGTCACGAGCAGTACTTC; j_call: TRBJ2-7; d_call: TRBD2; clone_size: -; v_call: TRBV10-3
cdr3_aa: CATLYGYEQFF; cdr3_nt: TGTGCCACTCTTTACGGCTATGAGCAGTTCTTC; j_call: TRBJ2-1; d_call: -; clone_size: few; v_call: TRBV6-5
cdr3_aa: CASTPPGQVTYEQYF; cdr3_nt: TGTGCCAGCACTCCACCGGGACAGGTTACCTACGAGCAGTACTTC; j_call: TRBJ2-7; d_call: TRBD1; clone_size: -; v_call: TRBV2
cdr3_aa: CSAETGAKSYEQYF; cdr3_nt: TGCAGTGCTGAGACAGGGGCCAAGTCCTACGAGCAGTACTTC; j_call: TRBJ2-7; d_call: TRBD1; clone_size: few; v_call: TRBV20-1
cdr3_aa: CASSTTFEVGELFF; cdr3_nt: TGTGCCAGCAGTACGACTTTTGAGGTCGGGGAGCTGTTTTTT; j_call: TRBJ2-2; d_call: -; clone_size: -; v_call: TRBV27
cdr3_aa: CASSQDEVSYEQYF; cdr3_nt: TGCGCCAGCAGCCAAGATGAGGTCTCCTACGAGCAGTACTTC; j_call: TRBJ2-7; d_call: -; clone_size: -; v_call: TRBV4-3
cdr3_aa: CASSLTGGATDTQYF; cdr3_nt: TGCGCCAGCAGTCTAACAGGGGGCGCGACAGATACGCAGTATTTT; j_call: TRBJ2-3; d_call: TRBD1; clone_size: -; v_call: TRBV23-1
cdr3_aa: CAISDPGQGFAEAFF; cdr3_nt: TGTGCCATCAGTGACCCGGGACAGGGATTCGCTGAAGCTTTCTTT; j_call: TRBJ1-1; d_call: TRBD1; clone_size: -; v_call: TRBV10-3
cdr3_aa: CSASAGQGLVGNQPQHF; cdr3_nt: TGCAGTGCTAGTGCGGGACAGGGTTTGGTCGGCAATCAGCCCCAGCATTTT; j_call: TRBJ1-5; d_call: TRBD1; clone_size: -; v_call: TRBV20-1
cdr3_aa: CASSFWLAGGPNEQFF; cdr3_nt: TGTGCCAGCAGTTTTTGGCTAGCGGGGGGGCCCAATGAGCAGTTCTTC; j_call: TRBJ2-1; d_call: TRBD2; clone_size: few; v_call: TRBV12-3/TRBV12-4
cdr3_aa: CSARWGLTDTQYF; cdr3_nt: TGCAGTGCTAGATGGGGTCTCACAGATACGCAGTATTTT; j_call: TRBJ2-3; d_call: -; clone_size: few; v_call: TRBV20-1
cdr3_aa: CASSLMSYEQYF; cdr3_nt: TGTGCCAGCAGCCTCATGTCCTACGAGCAGTACTTC; j_call: TRBJ2-7; d_call: -; clone_size: few; v_call: TRBV12-3/TRBV12-4
cdr3_aa: CTSSQEFPPGLAKNIQYF; cdr3_nt: TGCACCAGCAGCCAGGAGTTCCCCCCGGGGTTAGCCAAAAACATTCAGTACTTC; j_call: TRBJ2-4; d_call: -; clone_size: -; v_call: TRBV4-3
cdr3_aa: CASSRDYKDTQYF; cdr3_nt: TGCGCCAGCAGTAGGGACTATAAAGATACGCAGTATTTT; j_call: TRBJ2-3; d_call: TRBD2; clone_size: -; v_call: TRBV5-1
cdr3_aa: CRRQGVLGAQFF; cdr3_nt: TGCAGAAGACAGGGGGTCTTGGGAGCGCAGTTCTTC; j_call: TRBJ2-1; d_call: TRBD1; clone_size: few; v_call: TRBV29-1
cdr3_aa: CASSQPGAQANEQYF; cdr3_nt: TGCGCCAGCAGCCAGCCCGGGGCCCAAGCAAACGAGCAGTACTTC; j_call: TRBJ2-7; d_call: -; clone_size: -; v_call: TRBV4-1
cdr3_aa: CSADRLHEKLFF; cdr3_nt: TGCAGTGCCGACAGGTTGCATGAAAAACTGTTTTTT; j_call: TRBJ1-4; d_call: -; clone_size: few; v_call: TRBV20-1
cdr3_aa: CASSSTLSSYEQYF; cdr3_nt: TGCGCCAGCAGCTCGACCTTGAGCTCCTACGAGCAGTACTTC; j_call: TRBJ2-7; d_call: -; clone_size: -; v_call: TRBV5-1
cdr3_aa: CASRRGQGSYEQYF; cdr3_nt: TGTGCCAGCAGGCGAGGACAGGGTTCCTACGAGCAGTACTTC; j_call: TRBJ2-7; d_call: TRBD1; clone_size: -; v_call: TRBV7-6
cdr3_aa: CASSVHRDRGSEQYF; cdr3_nt: TGTGCCAGCAGCGTACACCGGGACAGGGGAAGCGAGCAGTACTTC; j_call: TRBJ2-7; d_call: TRBD1; clone_size: -; v_call: TRBV7-9
cdr3_aa: CASSLVQTGPFYNEQFF; cdr3_nt: TGTGCCAGCAGCTTAGTGCAAACAGGCCCCTTCTACAATGAGCAGTTCTTC; j_call: TRBJ2-1; d_call: -; clone_size: few; v_call: TRBV7-8
cdr3_aa: CASSFGLKETQYF; cdr3_nt: TGTGCCAGCAGCTTTGGACTAAAAGAGACCCAGTACTTC; j_call: TRBJ2-5; d_call: -; clone_size: -; v_call: TRBV7-7
cdr3_aa: CASRRESQETQYF; cdr3_nt: TGTGCCAGCAGGCGAGAGTCCCAAGAGACCCAGTACTTC; j_call: TRBJ2-5; d_call: -; clone_size: few; v_call: TRBV2
cdr3_aa: CSARRDGTDTQYF; cdr3_nt: TGCAGTGCTAGAAGGGACGGCACAGATACGCAGTATTTT; j_call: TRBJ2-3; d_call: -; clone_size: -; v_call: TRBV20-1
cdr3_aa: CSATRGFGGNQPQHF; cdr3_nt: TGCAGTGCTACCAGGGGTTTCGGTGGCAATCAGCCCCAGCATTTT; j_call: TRBJ1-5; d_call: -; clone_size: few; v_call: TRBV20-1
cdr3_aa: CASSLEGGPSYEQYF; cdr3_nt: TGTGCCAGCAGCTTGGAGGGGGGCCCTTCCTACGAGCAGTACTTC; j_call: TRBJ2-7; d_call: -; clone_size: -; v_call: TRBV5-5
cdr3_aa: CASSRGGPEQFF; cdr3_nt: TGTGCCAGCAGCCGAGGGGGGCCTGAGCAGTTCTTC; j_call: TRBJ2-1; d_call: -; clone_size: -; v_call: TRBV12-3/TRBV12-4
cdr3_aa: CASSPVGGGTYEQYF; cdr3_nt: TGTGCCAGCAGCCCAGTCGGGGGCGGAACCTACGAGCAGTACTTC; j_call: TRBJ2-7; d_call: -; clone_size: few; v_call: TRBV7-2
cdr3_aa: CASTDLSGLVTGELFF; cdr3_nt: TGTGCCAGCACCGACTTGTCGGGACTGGTCACCGGGGAGCTGTTTTTT; j_call: TRBJ2-2; d_call: -; clone_size: few; v_call: TRBV6-2/TRBV6-3
cdr3_aa: CSANNQPQHF; cdr3_nt: TGCAGTGCTAATAATCAGCCCCAGCATTTT; j_call: TRBJ1-5; d_call: -; clone_size: -; v_call: TRBV20-1
cdr3_aa: CASSRAGTSGNTIYF; cdr3_nt: TGTGCCAGCAGCCGGGCGGGAACCTCTGGAAACACCATATATTTT; j_call: TRBJ1-3; d_call: -; clone_size: -; v_call: TRBV9
cdr3_aa: CASSTAGYEQYF; cdr3_nt: TGTGCCAGCAGCACGGCAGGCTACGAGCAGTACTTC; j_call: TRBJ2-7; d_call: -; clone_size: -; v_call: TRBV5-5
cdr3_aa: CSAISGLPGTQYF; cdr3_nt: TGCAGTGCAATCTCCGGGCTCCCGGGTACGCAGTATTTT; j_call: TRBJ2-3; d_call: -; clone_size: -; v_call: TRBV20-1
cdr3_aa: CASIRTAGRDSEQYF; cdr3_nt: TGTGCCAGCATCAGGACCGCGGGCAGAGATAGCGAGCAGTACTTC; j_call: TRBJ2-7; d_call: -; clone_size: few; v_call: TRBV6-2/TRBV6-3
cdr3_aa: CASSLVGGRARDTQYF; cdr3_nt: TGCGCCAGCAGCTTGGTTGGCGGGAGGGCAAGAGATACGCAGTATTTT; j_call: TRBJ2-3; d_call: TRBD2; clone_size: few; v_call: TRBV5-1
cdr3_aa: CASSYLRAQPQHF; cdr3_nt: TGTGCCAGCAGTTACCTACGGGCCCAGCCCCAGCATTTT; j_call: TRBJ1-5; d_call: -; clone_size: -; v_call: TRBV6-2/TRBV6-3
cdr3_aa: CATSDFCRGQTSTNTEAFF; cdr3_nt: TGTGCCACCAGTGATTTTTGTCGTGGGCAGACAAGCACGAACACTGAAGCTTTCTTT; j_call: TRBJ1-1; d_call: -; clone_size: many; v_call: TRBV24-1
cdr3_aa: CAAARDRGSGANVLTF; cdr3_nt: TGTGCCGCCGCTCGGGACAGGGGGTCTGGGGCCAACGTCCTGACTTTC; j_call: TRBJ2-6; d_call: TRBD1; clone_size: -; v_call: TRBV15
cdr3_aa: CASSPGLAEIMAYNEQFF; cdr3_nt: TGTGCCAGCAGCCCGGGACTAGCGGAAATCATGGCCTACAATGAGCAGTTCTTC; j_call: TRBJ2-1; d_call: TRBD2; clone_size: -; v_call: TRBV6-1